Presented here are 8 T cell receptor beta chains from one specimen sequenced in a study of shared clonotypes between healthy human individuals. Naive CD8 cells lacked CD45RO, underwent positive selection for CCR7 and left out terminally differentiated effector memory CD45RA+ cells. This table comes from immunoSEQ multiplex PCR, and its TCRdb copy is limited to in-frame clones, with some not included. The top ten clones hold roughly 1.7% of a sample with around 1.9 million clones, roughly 91% of them seen once. Sequenced material: naive CD8+ T cells from PBMCs. These TCRs come from a man younger than 35 in good health. Some clones in this sample may be carry-over from other donors' samples.

About this clone itself: This sample also contains other DNA sequences that code for the same CDR3. The rearrangement joins TRBV10-3 to TRBJ2-7; D may be TRBD1 or TRBD2 (5 bases each). V was clipped by 3 bases and J by 5 bases, with 17 bases between them. This CDR3 region has 15 residues. Germline-derived CDR1 and CDR2 are ENHRY and SYGVKD. The CDR3 sequence is CAISESRGTGHEQYF. CDR3 DNA: TGTGCCATCAGTGAATCGAGAGGAACGGGGCACGAGCAGTACTTC.

The rearrangement uses TRBV19 and TRBJ1-1; a possible D gene is TRBD1 (6 bases). Germline V gene data show CDR1 as LNHDA and CDR2 as SQIVND (reference sequence). The V and J ends lost 3 bases and 7 bases respectively, with 24 bases between them. CDR3 length: 17 amino acids. Here the CDR3 reads CASSISWQGMSYSEAFF. CDR3 DNA sequence: TGTGCCAGTAGTATTTCCTGGCAGGGGATGAGTTATAGTGAAGCTTTCTTT.

Remarks on this clone: The sample contains more than one DNA sequence encoding this CDR3. This chain uses TRBV27 with TRBJ2-6; D is ambiguous. Trimming stripped 5 bases from V and 4 bases from J, with 6 bases between. Germline CDR1 is MNHEY and CDR2 is SMNVEV (reference sequence). This CDR3 comprises 13 residues. This CDR3 reads CASSPRGANVLTF. The CDR3 nucleotides read TGTGCCAGCAGTCCCCGAGGGGCCAACGTCCTGACTTTC.

This chain uses TRBV11-2 with TRBJ2-7; 7 bases fit TRBD2. J was trimmed by 2 bases and V by 4 bases; bases with no gene match: 11. The germline gives CDR1 SGHAT, CDR2 FQNNGV. The CDR3 extends over 16 amino acids. CDR3 DNA sequence: TGTGCCAGCAGCTACCTTCGCGGGGAGGGCCCCTACGAGCAGTACTTC. This codes for CASSYLRGEGPYEQYF.

The genes are TRBV27 and TRBJ2-3; D tentatively reads TRBD1 or TRBD2 (5 bases each). Deletions cut 1 base from V and 3 bases from J, with 14 bases between. The CDR3 runs 16 residues. The germline V gene has CDR1 MNHEY and CDR2 SMNVEV (reference sequence). The DNA of the CDR3 is TGTGCCAGCAGTTTATGGGCTAGGGGCGGGACAGATACGCAGTATTTT. This codes for CASSLWARGGTDTQYF.

Only one count was recorded for this clone. The V gene is TRBV9, the J gene TRBJ2-7; D gene ambiguous. Trimming removed 4 bases at V and 4 bases at J, with 18 bases between. This CDR3 spans 15 amino acids. Germline V gene sequence: CDR1 SGDLS, CDR2 YYNGEE. The CDR3 DNA sequence: TGTGCCAGCAGCACCACACCGGCCGACACTTACGAGCAGTACTTC. It specifies CASSTTPADTYEQYF.

This chain connects TRBV28 to TRBJ2-7, with D perhaps matching TRBD1 (6 bases). The CDR3 contains 16 residues. The germline V gene encodes CDR1 MDHEN and CDR2 SYDVKM. Trimming stripped 2 bases from V and 1 base from J, with 15 bases between. The CDR3 DNA is TGTGCCAGCAGTTTAGAAACGACAGGAGCTTCCTACGAGCAGTACTTC. This sequence encodes CASSLETTGASYEQYF. Filled out from reference TRBV28 and TRBJ2-7, the complete variable domain reads DVKVTQSSRYLVKRTGEKVFLECVQDMDHENMFWYRQDPGLGLRLIYFSYDVKMKEKGDIPEGYSVSREKKERFSLILESASTNQTSMYLCASSLETTGASYEQYFGPGTRLTVT.

This rearrangement joins TRBV7-8 to TRBJ2-1; 12 nucleotides match TRBD2. Germline lookup yields CDR1 SGHVS and CDR2 FQNEAQ. The J segment lost 8 bases and the V segment lost 5 bases, leaving 16 bases of the junction unmatched. The CDR3 is 18 amino acids. The CDR3 loop reads CASSPLMIKTSGSDEQFF. The CDR3 DNA follows: TGTGCCAGCAGCCCCCTAATGATTAAGACTAGCGGGAGCGATGAGCAGTTCTTC.